This TCR beta chain was sequenced during a study of blood T cells in healthy people across ages. A second PCR, run for about 7 to 11 cycles, used a sample-barcoded 5' primer plus a J-beta primer mix. Each CDR3 protein is one row after TCRdb ran MiXCR on the 5' RACE reads. The table lists approximately 320,000 distinct CDR3 sequences, 25% to 30% of them singletons. Donors each provided around 9 milliliters of peripheral blood. Study-wide findings and caveats: Naive T cell percentage showed a strong correlation with TCR beta diversity.

Germline CDR1 MDHEN, CDR2 SYDVKM. The V gene end was trimmed by 8 bases and the J gene end by 0 bases; junction bases not matched to a gene: 14. The length of the CDR3 is 18 residues. In the case of this clonotype: Its antigen is undetermined.

The sample comprised blood. This TCR was sampled from a woman aged 70 to 79 in good health. The rearrangement joins TRBV28 to TRBJ2-3, with TRBD2 matching 10 bases. CDR3 bases: TGTGCCAGCCATTCCCTTCTAGCGGGGGAAATAAGCACAGATACGCAGTATTTT. It specifies CASHSLLAGEISTDTQYF.